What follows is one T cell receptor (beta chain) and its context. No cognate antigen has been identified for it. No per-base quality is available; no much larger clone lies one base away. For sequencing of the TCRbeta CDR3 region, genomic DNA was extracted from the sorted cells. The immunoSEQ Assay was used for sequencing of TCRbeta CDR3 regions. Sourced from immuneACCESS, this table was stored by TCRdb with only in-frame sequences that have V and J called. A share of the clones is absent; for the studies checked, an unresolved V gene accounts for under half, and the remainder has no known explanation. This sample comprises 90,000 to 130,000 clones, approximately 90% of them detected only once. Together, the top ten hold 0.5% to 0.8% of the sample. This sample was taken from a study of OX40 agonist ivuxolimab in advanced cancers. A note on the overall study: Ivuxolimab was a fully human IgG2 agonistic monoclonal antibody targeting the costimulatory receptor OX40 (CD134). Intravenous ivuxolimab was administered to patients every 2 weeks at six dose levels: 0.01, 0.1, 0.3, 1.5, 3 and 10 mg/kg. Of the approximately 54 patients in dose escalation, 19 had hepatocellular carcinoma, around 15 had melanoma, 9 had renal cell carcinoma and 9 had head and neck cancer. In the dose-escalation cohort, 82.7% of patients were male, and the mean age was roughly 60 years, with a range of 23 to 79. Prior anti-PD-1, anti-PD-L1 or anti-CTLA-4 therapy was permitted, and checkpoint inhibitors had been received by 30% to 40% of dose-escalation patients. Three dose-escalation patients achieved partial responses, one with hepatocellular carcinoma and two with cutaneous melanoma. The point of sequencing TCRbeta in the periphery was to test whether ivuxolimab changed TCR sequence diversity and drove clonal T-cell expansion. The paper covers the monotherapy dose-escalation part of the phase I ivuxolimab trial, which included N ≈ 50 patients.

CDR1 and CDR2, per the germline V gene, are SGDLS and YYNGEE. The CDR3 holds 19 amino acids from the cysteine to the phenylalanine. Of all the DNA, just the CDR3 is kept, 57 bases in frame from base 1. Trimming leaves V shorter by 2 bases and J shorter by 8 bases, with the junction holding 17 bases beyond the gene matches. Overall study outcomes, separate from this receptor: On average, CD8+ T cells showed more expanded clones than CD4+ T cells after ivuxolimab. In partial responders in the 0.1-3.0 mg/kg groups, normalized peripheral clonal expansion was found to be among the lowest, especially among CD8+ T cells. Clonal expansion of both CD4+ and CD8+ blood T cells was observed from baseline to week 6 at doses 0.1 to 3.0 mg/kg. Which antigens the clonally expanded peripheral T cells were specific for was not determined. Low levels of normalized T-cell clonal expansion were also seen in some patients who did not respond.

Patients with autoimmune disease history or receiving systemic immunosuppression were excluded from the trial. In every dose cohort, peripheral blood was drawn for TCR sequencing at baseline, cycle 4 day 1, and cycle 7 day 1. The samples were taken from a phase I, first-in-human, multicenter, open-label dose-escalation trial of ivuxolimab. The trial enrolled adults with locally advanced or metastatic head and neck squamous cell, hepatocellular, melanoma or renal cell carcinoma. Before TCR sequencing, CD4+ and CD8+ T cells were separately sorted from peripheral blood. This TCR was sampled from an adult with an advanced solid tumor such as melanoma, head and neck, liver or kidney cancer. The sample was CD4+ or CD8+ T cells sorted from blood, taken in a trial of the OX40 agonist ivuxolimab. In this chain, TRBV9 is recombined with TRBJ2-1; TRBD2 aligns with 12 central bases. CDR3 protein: CASSVGLATSGGRGDEQFF. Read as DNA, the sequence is TGTGCCAGCAGCGTTGGGCTCGCGACTAGCGGGGGCCGCGGGGATGAGCAGTTCTTC.